Shown below are 31 T cell receptor beta chains from a single sample sequenced in a study of cytomegalovirus exposure and HLA in healthy donors. Sequencing was performed with immunoSEQ multiplex PCR; in TCRdb, only in-frame clones are kept and a portion is missing. The table includes fewer than 350,000 clones, approximately 88% detected once. What was sequenced was PBMCs. The source of these receptors is a woman between 18 and 30 years old in good health and CMV-seronegative.

The chain recombines TRBV19 with TRBJ1-2; no reliable D call. V was clipped by 4 bases and J by 3 bases, with 15 bases between them. Looked up from germline, CDR1 is LNHDA and CDR2 is SQIVND (reference sequence). The CDR3 runs to 15 residues. The CDR3 spells CASSTDEQVYYGYTF. The CDR3 DNA reads TGTGCCAGTAGTACAGACGAGCAGGTATACTATGGCTACACCTTC.

Here the CDR3 DNA reads TGTGCCAGCAGCTTAGGACTAGCGGTATACAATGAGCAGTTCTTC. Translating gives CASSLGLAVYNEQFF. The chain combines TRBV5-6 with TRBJ2-1; 10 nucleotides align to TRBD2. Germline CDR1 SGHDT, CDR2 YYEEEE. The ends lost 2 bases at V and 4 bases at J; junction bases unmatched: 3. This CDR3 comprises 15 residues.

This chain joins TRBV28 and TRBJ2-3; TRBD1 is a possible D gene (6 bases). The CDR3 is 16 residues long. Trimming pared 7 bases from V and 7 bases from J, leaving 24 bases between. Germline-derived CDR1 and CDR2 are MDHEN and SYDVKM. CDR3 residues: CASITIRGVPSHTQYF. DNA of the CDR3: TGTGCCAGCATTACTATCAGGGGCGTTCCATCGCATACGCAGTATTTT.

V is TRBV2 and J is TRBJ2-2; D gene unclear. Germline-derived CDR1 and CDR2 are SNHLY and FYNNEI. With 7 bases removed from V and 5 bases from J, the gap between germline ends came to 14 bases. This CDR3 is 14 amino acids long. CDR3 sequence (DNA): TGTGCCAGCAAAGTTTTTAGAGAGACCGGGGAGCTGTTTTTT. Translation: CASKVFRETGELFF.

In this sample, this clone turned up a few times. V usage is TRBV19 and J usage is TRBJ1-5, with D maybe TRBD1 (6 bases). The CDR3 runs 14 residues. Deletions cut 1 base from V and 3 bases from J, with 7 bases between. Germline CDR1 reads LNHDA; CDR2 reads SQIVND (reference sequence). The CDR3, as DNA: TGTGCCAGTAGTATAGCAGGGGACAATCAGCCCCAGCATTTT. Protein: CASSIAGDNQPQHF.

The J gene is TRBJ1-5, the V gene TRBV21-1. TRBV21-1 has pseudogene status. The CDR3 sequence is 16 residues long. The CDR3 here is CASSKYVSVGGQPQHF. The CDR3 region has the DNA TGTGCCAGCAGCAAATACGTCTCGGTAGGCGGTCAGCCCCAGCATTTT.

This chain links TRBV5-1 with TRBJ2-1; TRBD2 agrees at 15 bases. The CDR3 contains 16 residues. V lost 4 bases to trimming and J lost 4 bases; unmatched junction nucleotides: 3. Germline V lookup: CDR1 SGHRS, CDR2 YFSETQ. Written as DNA, the CDR3 is TGCGCCAGCAGCCAAGGGACTAGCGGGAGGTACAATGAGCAGTTCTTC. Protein: CASSQGTSGRYNEQFF.

The chain carries TRBV25-1 and TRBJ1-3, with D maybe TRBD1 (5 bases). Germline V gene lookup returns CDR1 MGHDK and CDR2 SYGVNS. The V and J ends lost 4 bases and 2 bases respectively, with 21 bases between them. The CDR3 covers 18 residues. This CDR3 reads CASSAWGKGGATGNTIYF. The CDR3 bases are TGTGCCAGCAGTGCGTGGGGAAAAGGAGGGGCCACTGGAAACACCATATATTTT.

J is TRBJ2-7 and V is TRBV7-6, with TRBD2 matching 8 bases. The CDR3 covers 14 residues. Trimming removed 5 bases from V and 5 bases from J; junction bases left unmatched: 8. Germline V gene data show CDR1 as SGHVS and CDR2 as FNYEAQ. The CDR3 DNA is TGTGCCAGCAGCCAAACCGGGACTAGGAACGAGCAGTACTTC. Translating it yields CASSQTGTRNEQYF.

As DNA, the CDR3 is TGTGCCAGCAGCTTGGGGCCGCCCCGCAATCAGCCCCAGCATTTT. Its protein is CASSLGPPRNQPQHF. This chain joins TRBV5-4 and TRBJ1-5; D is unresolved. The germline V gene has CDR1 SGHNT and CDR2 YYREEE (reference sequence). The V gene lost 0 bases and the J gene lost 2 bases, with 9 bases spanning the gap. The CDR3 length is 15 residues.

Notes on this clone: Other nucleotide sequences from this sample produce the same CDR3. The V gene is TRBV30, the J gene TRBJ2-3; 7 bases agree with TRBD1. V lost 2 bases, J lost 5 bases, and 1 base stayed unmatched. Germline V CDR1 and CDR2: GTSNPN, SVGIG (reference sequence). The CDR3 covers 12 residues. The CDR3 loop is CAWSPGGDTQYF. CDR3 DNA: TGTGCCTGGAGTCCAGGGGGAGATACGCAGTATTTT.

The chain links TRBV9 to TRBJ2-7; 8 bases align to TRBD2. Per the germline V gene, CDR1 is SGDLS and CDR2 is YYNGEE. This CDR3 is 15 amino acids long. V shed 0 bases and J 2 bases; nucleotides not matched to a gene: 4. The CDR3 DNA reads TGTGCCAGCAGCGTAGCAACTAGCGGCACCTACGAGCAGTACTTC. Its protein product is CASSVATSGTYEQYF. Complete variable domain (other parts from reference TRBV9 and TRBJ2-7): DSGVTQTPKHLITATGQRVTLRCSPRSGDLSVYWYQQSLDQGLQFLIQYYNGEERAKGNILERFSAQQFPDLHSELNLSSLELGDSALYFCASSVATSGTYEQYFGPGTRLTVT.

The rearrangement joins TRBV28 to TRBJ2-7; 9 nucleotides align to TRBD2. CDR3 length: 17 residues. CDR1 and CDR2 (germline): MDHEN, SYDVKM. The V segment lost 5 bases and the J segment 5 bases; nucleotides outside the gene matches: 16. CDR3 DNA: TGTGCCAGCAGTCAAAGACTGTGGCGGGAGGGCCGCGACGAGCAGTACTTC. Its protein product is CASSQRLWREGRDEQYF.

Only a few counts were recorded for this clone. V and J are TRBV18 and TRBJ2-6; 9 bases fit TRBD2. CDR3 length: 17 residues. The ends lost 4 bases at V and 0 bases at J; junction bases unmatched: 4. Per germline, CDR1 KGHSH and CDR2 LQKENI. The CDR3 loop reads CASSQAGGHSGANVLTF. The DNA for the CDR3 is TGTGCCAGCTCACAAGCGGGAGGACACTCTGGGGCCAACGTCCTGACTTTC. Looking up the rest from reference TRBV18 and TRBJ2-6 gives the full variable domain: NAGVMQNPRHLVRRRGQEARLRCSPMKGHSHVYWYRQLPEEGLKFMVYLQKENIIDESGMPKERFSAEFPKEGPSILRIQQVVRGDSAAYFCASSQAGGHSGANVLTFGAGSRLTVL.

J is TRBJ2-7 and V is TRBV19, with TRBD2 matching over 9 bases. Germline CDR1 is LNHDA and CDR2 is SQIVND (reference sequence). J gave up 6 bases and V 4 bases, and 10 bases lay outside the gene matches. CDR3 length: 15 residues. Here the CDR3 reads CASSTGTSRTREQYF. In DNA form, the CDR3 reads TGTGCCAGTAGTACAGGGACTAGCAGAACTCGCGAGCAGTACTTC.

The chain has TRBV5-1 and TRBJ1-4, with D possibly TRBD1 on 5 matching bases. Germline loops: CDR1 SGHRS, CDR2 YFSETQ. Trimming removed 0 bases at V and 0 bases at J, with 21 bases between. The CDR3 totals 20 residues. The CDR3 region has the DNA TGCGCCAGCAGCTTGGGAAGTTGGGGCACAGCCCAATCAACTAATGAAAAACTGTTTTTT. This gives the protein CASSLGSWGTAQSTNEKLFF.

This chain uses TRBV5-1 with TRBJ2-3; possible D gene TRBD2, 5 bases. The CDR3 is 16 residues long. In germline, CDR1 is SGHRS, CDR2 YFSETQ. V lost 2 bases, J lost 2 bases, and 15 bases lay in between. The CDR3 is CASSFKNPAVTDTQYF. The CDR3 DNA reads as TGCGCCAGCAGCTTTAAAAACCCAGCGGTCACAGATACGCAGTATTTT.

The chain combines TRBV7-9 with TRBJ1-2, with unresolved D. Germline V gives CDR1 SEHNR, CDR2 FQNEAQ (reference sequence). The CDR3 contains 13 residues. With 3 bases removed from V and 8 bases from J, the gap between germline ends came to 13 bases. The CDR3 protein is CASSLEGLTGYTF. The DNA of the CDR3 is TGTGCCAGCAGCTTGGAGGGCCTAACCGGCTACACCTTC. Looking up the rest from reference TRBV7-9 and TRBJ1-2 gives the full variable domain: DTGVSQNPRHKITKRGQNVTFRCDPISEHNRLYWYRQTLGQGPEFLTYFQNEAQLEKSRLLSDRFSAERPKGSFSTLEIQRTEQGDSAMYLCASSLEGLTGYTFGSGTRLTVV.

This clone was seen just once. V and J are TRBV5-6 and TRBJ2-2, with 7 positions matching TRBD1. CDR3 size: 16 residues. CDR1 and CDR2 from the germline V gene are SGHDT and YYEEEE. The trim removed 4 bases at V and 2 bases at J, leaving 8 bases unmatched. Here the CDR3 reads CASSPNRGINTGELFF. The CDR3 DNA is TGTGCCAGCAGCCCGAACAGGGGTATTAACACCGGGGAGCTGTTTTTT.

The rearrangement joins TRBV7-9 to TRBJ2-7; TRBD2 aligns across 11 bases. Trimming cost V 4 bases and J 0 bases; bases outside gene matches: 5. Germline V gene sequence: CDR1 SEHNR, CDR2 FQNEAQ (reference sequence). The CDR3 totals 16 residues. Written as DNA, the CDR3 is TGTGCCAGCAGCTACCCGGGACTAGCGGCCTCCTACGAGCAGTACTTC. Translating it yields CASSYPGLAASYEQYF.

The chain's CDR3 is CASSQVLGLGAEQYF. The CDR3 coding sequence is TGCGCCAGCAGCCAAGTCCTCGGTCTTGGGGCCGAGCAGTACTTC. This chain uses TRBV4-3 with TRBJ2-7; weak D call: TRBD1 (5 bases). The V end was cut by 1 base, the J end by 6 bases, with 16 bases between. The germline V gene encodes CDR1 LGHNA and CDR2 YSLEER. CDR3 length equals 15 residues.

The CDR3 spells CASSQEGQGARGYTF. DNA of the CDR3: TGCGCCAGCAGCCAAGAGGGACAGGGGGCTCGCGGCTACACCTTC. The gene calls are TRBV4-3 and TRBJ1-2, with 12 bases fitting TRBD1. After removal of 0 bases from V and 8 bases from J, the junction contained 4 bases not matched to a gene. CDR1 is LGHNA and CDR2 is YSLEER in the germline V gene. The length of the CDR3 is 15 residues.

The V call is TRBV18, the J call TRBJ1-2; weak D call: TRBD1 (6 bases). The CDR3 runs 14 residues. CDR1 is KGHSH and CDR2 is LQKENI in the germline V gene. The V gene lost 1 base and the J gene lost 4 bases, with 10 bases spanning the gap. The CDR3 nucleotides read TGTGCCAGCTCACCACGGACAGAGACCTATGGCTACACCTTC. It codes for CASSPRTETYGYTF.

This clone was observed once. The chain employs TRBV7-9 and TRBJ1-2; D is ambiguous. The CDR3 contains 13 residues. Between the trimmed V and J ends, which lost 8 bases and 0 bases, there was a span of 10 bases. The germline gives CDR1 SEHNR, CDR2 FQNEAQ (reference sequence). The DNA for the CDR3 is TGTGCCAGCGAGGGAACAGCTAACTATGGCTACACCTTC. It translates to CASEGTANYGYTF.

The chain has TRBV7-8 and TRBJ1-5; 7 bases fit TRBD1. Per germline, CDR1 SGHVS and CDR2 FQNEAQ. CDR3 length: 15 residues. Germline trimming cut 2 bases from V and 5 bases from J; bases unmatched to any gene: 6. The chain's CDR3 is CASSLTGQRDQPQHF. The CDR3 DNA sequence: TGTGCCAGCAGCTTAACGGGACAGAGAGATCAGCCCCAGCATTTT.

The rearrangement joins TRBV27 to TRBJ2-1; TRBD2 agrees at 12 bases. The germline CDR1 and CDR2 sequences are MNHEY and SMNVEV (reference sequence). The CDR3 totals 15 residues. V was pared by 6 bases and J by 9 bases, with 9 bases of the junction left unmatched. CDR3: CASSPGLAGGIEQFF. In nucleotides, the CDR3 is TGTGCCAGCAGCCCGGGGCTAGCGGGAGGGATTGAGCAGTTCTTC.

V is TRBV7-9 and J is TRBJ2-7; 7 bases align to TRBD1. Germline-derived CDR1 and CDR2 are SEHNR and FQNEAQ (reference sequence). The CDR3 is made up of 14 amino acids. V gave up 5 bases and J gave up 6 bases; unmatched junction bases: 10. CDR3 sequence: CASSHRGSPREQYF. The CDR3, as DNA: TGTGCCAGCAGCCACAGGGGATCCCCCCGCGAGCAGTACTTC.

This chain joins TRBV4-1 and TRBJ2-7; maybe TRBD1 (6 bases). CDR3 length: 14 residues. Germline CDR1 and CDR2: MGHRA and YSYEKL. V lost 3 bases and J 5 bases, leaving 14 bases between the germline ends. The CDR3 region is CASSHSSGVNEQYF. The CDR3 region has the DNA TGCGCCAGCAGCCATTCGTCAGGGGTGAACGAGCAGTACTTC.

The chain carries TRBV5-4 and TRBJ1-4; tentative D call: TRBD1 (5 bases). V was shortened by 6 bases and J by 8 bases, with 14 bases between the two germline ends. The CDR3 runs 13 residues. From germline, CDR1 is SGHNT and CDR2 YYREEE (reference sequence). Written as DNA, the CDR3 is TGTGCCAGCATCCCGGGACTTCGAGAAAAACTGTTTTTT. Its protein is CASIPGLREKLFF. The full variable domain, in which reference TRBV5-4 and TRBJ1-4 provide the parts outside the CDR3, is ETGVTQSPTHLIKTRGQQVTLRCSSQSGHNTVSWYQQALGQGPQFIFQYYREEENGRGNFPPRFSGLQFPNYSSELNVNALELDDSALYLCASIPGLREKLFFGSGTQLSVL.

V is TRBV23-1 and J is TRBJ2-1; tentative D call: TRBD2 (6 bases). TRBV23-1 is labeled an ORF, and its function is uncertain. Trimming removed 3 bases at V and 7 bases at J, with 7 bases between. This CDR3 contains 12 residues. The CDR3 DNA sequence: TGCGCCAGCAGTCAGGGGAGGAATGAGCAGTTCTTC. Translating gives CASSQGRNEQFF.

This chain connects TRBV4-1 to TRBJ1-3, with TRBD1 matching over 10 bases. The CDR3 extends over 17 amino acids. Germline loops: CDR1 MGHRA, CDR2 YSYEKL. Germline trimming cut 4 bases from V and 4 bases from J; bases unmatched to any gene: 10. CDR3 bases: TGCGCCAGCAGCCGCGGTCCTGGACAGGGGGGGGGAAACACCATATATTTT. Translating gives CASSRGPGQGGGNTIYF.